This T cell receptor (beta chain) was retrieved from a study of neurological immune-mediated disorders. Broader study findings: The most TCR clonal expansion was seen in HTLV-1-associated myelopathy, and the least was seen in multiple sclerosis, which fell below healthy controls.

This clonotype was observed many times. Its antigen remains unidentified. V lost 3 bases to trimming and J lost 6 bases, with 16 bases between them. This CDR3 comprises 15 residues. One entry per CDR3 protein, called by TCRdb with MiXCR from the 5' RACE reads. The sample has about 92,000 distinct CDR3 sequences, under 4.5% seen once. The sample consisted of PBMCs. This TCR was recovered from a woman aged 45-65 years with multiple sclerosis. The chain carries TRBV12-3 or TRBV12-4 and TRBJ2-3, with a weak D call TRBD1 (6 bases). In DNA form, the CDR3 reads TGTGCCAGCAGTTTTGTACAGGGTTGGATGGATACGCAGTATTTT. Its translation is CASSFVQGWMDTQYF.